This T cell receptor (beta chain) emerged from a study of PD-L1 blockade in urothelial cancer. General study points: Lower than median blood TCR clonality before treatment predicted better survival.

Using immunoSEQ multiplex PCR, the repertoire was profiled, and TCRdb retains in-frame clones only, with some absent. The table records 38,000 or so clones, 83% of them present only once. The ends lost 0 bases at V and 6 bases at J; junction bases unmatched: 4. Germline-derived CDR1 and CDR2 are MDHEN and SYDVKM. This CDR3 has 14 residues. For this clone: The antigen remains unidentified.

This specimen consisted of PBMCs, obtained around atezolizumab (anti-PD-L1) treatment. The TCR sequence derives from a man aged 55-75 years with urothelial cancer. The chain is built from TRBV28 and TRBJ1-1; 7 bases fit TRBD1. The CDR3 sequence: CASSLWTGTAEAFF. The DNA of the CDR3 is TGTGCCAGCAGTTTATGGACAGGGACTGCTGAAGCTTTCTTT.